These 3 T cell receptor beta chains were sequenced from one sample in a study of siplizumab effects on memory and regulatory T cells. The repertoire was sequenced with immunoSEQ multiplex PCR; TCRdb's copy has only in-frame clones and lacks some. The table lists 55,000 to 70,000 clones, 85% to 95% of them singletons. The source material was CD8+ T cells sorted from blood. These receptors were obtained from a human donor in good health.

The sample holds one count of this clone. Relative to the germline gene, one junction end is altered; a read error may explain this. The same CDR3 can be traced to other DNA sequences in this sample. The gene calls are TRBV9 and TRBJ2-2; D is perhaps TRBD1 (5 bases). The CDR3 is 13 residues long. In germline, CDR1 is SGDLS, CDR2 YYNGEE. CDR3 nucleotide sequence: TGTGCCAGCAGCGACAGGAGCACCGGAGAGCTGTTTTTT. Translating gives CASSDRSTGELFF.

The rearrangement uses TRBV7-2 and TRBJ2-3; the match to TRBD1 covers 7 bases. V shed 5 bases, J shed 5 bases, and the junction held 1 base outside the gene matches. This CDR3 has 12 amino acids. In germline, CDR1 is SGHTA, CDR2 FQGNSA. The CDR3 reads CASSPGGDTQYF. The CDR3 nucleotides are TGTGCCAGCAGCCCAGGGGGAGATACGCAGTATTTT.

For the CDR3, the DNA is TGCGCCAGCAGCCAAGCTGGAGGGAGGGCCTTACGAGAGACCCAGTACTTC. Translation gives CASSQAGGRALRETQYF. The chain carries TRBV4-1 and TRBJ2-5; 7 nucleotides match TRBD2. Trimming took 1 base from V and 4 from J; bases not matched to a gene: 12. Germline V lookup: CDR1 MGHRA, CDR2 YSYEKL. The CDR3 consists of 17 residues.